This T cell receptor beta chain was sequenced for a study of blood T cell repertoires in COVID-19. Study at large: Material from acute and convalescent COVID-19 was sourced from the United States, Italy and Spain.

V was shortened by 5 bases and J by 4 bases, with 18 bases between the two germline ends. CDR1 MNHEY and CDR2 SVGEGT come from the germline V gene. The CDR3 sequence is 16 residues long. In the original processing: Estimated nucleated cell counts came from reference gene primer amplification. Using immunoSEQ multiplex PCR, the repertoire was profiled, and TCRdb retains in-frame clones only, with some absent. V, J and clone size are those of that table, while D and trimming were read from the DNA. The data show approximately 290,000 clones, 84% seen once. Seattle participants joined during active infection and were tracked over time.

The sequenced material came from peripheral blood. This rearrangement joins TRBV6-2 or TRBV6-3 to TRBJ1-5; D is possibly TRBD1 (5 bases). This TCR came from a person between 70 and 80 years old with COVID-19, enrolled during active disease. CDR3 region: CASSNRLDSRNQPQHF. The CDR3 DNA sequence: TGTGCCAGCAGTAACCGCTTAGACAGCAGAAATCAGCCCCAGCATTTT.